This entry features one T cell receptor (beta chain) sequence. There are 16 residues in the CDR3. Between the trimmed V and J ends, which lost 0 bases and 0 bases, there was a span of 12 bases. Germline assignment: CDR1 SGHRS and CDR2 YFSETQ. These data come from a study of blood T cell repertoires in COVID-19. In the source study's methods: Estimation of nucleated cell counts relied on the amplification of reference gene primers. Produced via immunoSEQ multiplex PCR; TCRdb's table is partial and in-frame only. V and J calls and clone size are as listed in that table; D and trimming were resolved from the DNA. The table lists roughly 220,000 clones, 90% of them singletons. The study recruited people aged 18 to 89 years across about two dozen US areas. Assignment of participants to cohorts was predicated upon participant-reported clinical history.

The clonotype originates from a man aged 30 to 39 who had been exposed to COVID-19. V is TRBV5-1 and J is TRBJ1-2; D is unclear. The source material was PBMCs or T cells enriched from blood (not recorded which). In nucleotides, the CDR3 is TGCGCCAGCAGCTTGGCCGAGGCTGGTGCTAACTATGGCTACACCTTC. This codes for CASSLAEAGANYGYTF. Based on the CDR3 plus reference TRBV5-1 and TRBJ1-2, the full variable domain is KAGVTQTPRYLIKTRGQQVTLSCSPISGHRSVSWYQQTPGQGLQFLFEYFSETQRNKGNFPGRFSGRQFSNSRSEMNVSTLELGDSALYLCASSLAEAGANYGYTFGSGTRLTVV.